The clone carrying this T cell receptor beta chain was seen ten or more times. This entry belongs to a study of regulatory T cells in long-lasting Graves disease. To make TCR beta libraries, researchers used iRepertoire HTBI primers and Arm-PCR of CDR3 regions. As handled by the study authors: In the combined samples, 55 to 75 TRBV and more than twelve TRBJ segments were identified. TCRdb reprocessed the multiplex PCR reads with MiXCR, giving one entry per CDR3 protein. The V and J calls follow TCRdb's processing rather than the paper's. The sample lists 550,000 to 600,000 distinct CDR3 sequences, 15% to 20% occurring once. This sample's time point: newly diagnosed GD, antithyroid drugs for less than 3 months. Following extraction of RNA from PBMCs, that RNA was used to make the TCR library. These data were also reused for a study on T cells in Graves' hyperthyroidism and ophthalmopathy. From that report: The TCR CDR3 was amplified in a first-round RT-PCR using the HTBI primer set. The model identified upcoming ophthalmopathy a median approximately 6.4 months ahead of onset.

This receptor was obtained from a man younger than 35 with Graves disease. Source: peripheral blood mononuclear cells (PBMCs), taken at new diagnosis, from a patient treated with antithyroid drugs.

CDR3 residues: CSAQSRTADNYGYTF. The CDR3 coding sequence is TGCAGTGCCCAATCCCGGACAGCGGATAACTATGGCTACACCTTC. This chain links TRBV20-1 with TRBJ1-2; TRBD1 is a possible D gene (6 bases). The CDR3 runs to 15 residues. Trimming removed 6 bases at V and 1 base at J, with 18 bases between. CDR1 is DFQATT and CDR2 is SNEGSKA in the germline V gene (reference sequence).